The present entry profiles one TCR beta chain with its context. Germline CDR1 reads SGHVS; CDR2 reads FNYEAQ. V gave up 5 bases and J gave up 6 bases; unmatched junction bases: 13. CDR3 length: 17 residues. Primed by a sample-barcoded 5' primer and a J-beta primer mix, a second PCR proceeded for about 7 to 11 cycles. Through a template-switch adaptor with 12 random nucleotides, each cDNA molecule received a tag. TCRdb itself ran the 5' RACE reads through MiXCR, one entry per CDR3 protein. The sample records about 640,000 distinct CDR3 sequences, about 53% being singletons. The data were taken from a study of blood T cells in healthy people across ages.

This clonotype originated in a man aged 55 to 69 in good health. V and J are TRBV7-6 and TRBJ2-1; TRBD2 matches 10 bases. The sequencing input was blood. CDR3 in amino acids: CASSPQGTSVASNEQFF. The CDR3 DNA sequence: TGTGCCAGCAGCCCTCAAGGGACTAGCGTGGCTTCCAATGAGCAGTTCTTC.